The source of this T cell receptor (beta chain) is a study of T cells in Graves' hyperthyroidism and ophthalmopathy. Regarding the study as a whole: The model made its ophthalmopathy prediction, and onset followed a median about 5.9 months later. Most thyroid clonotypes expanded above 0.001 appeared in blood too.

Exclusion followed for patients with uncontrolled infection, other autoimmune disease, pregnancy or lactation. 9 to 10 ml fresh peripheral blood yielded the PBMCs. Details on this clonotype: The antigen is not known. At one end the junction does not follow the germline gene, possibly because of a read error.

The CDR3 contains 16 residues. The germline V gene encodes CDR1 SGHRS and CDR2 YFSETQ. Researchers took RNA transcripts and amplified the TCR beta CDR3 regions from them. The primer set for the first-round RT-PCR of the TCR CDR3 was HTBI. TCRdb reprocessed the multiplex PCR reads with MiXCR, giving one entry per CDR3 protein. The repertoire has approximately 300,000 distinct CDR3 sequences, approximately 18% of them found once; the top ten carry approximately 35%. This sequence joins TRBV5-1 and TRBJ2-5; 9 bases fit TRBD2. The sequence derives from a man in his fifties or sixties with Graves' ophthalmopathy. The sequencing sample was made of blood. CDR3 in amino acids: CASSEGGGTSRAPSNF. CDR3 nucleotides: TGCGCCAGCAGCGAAGGAGGGGGGACTAGCAGAGCCCCCTCGAACTTC. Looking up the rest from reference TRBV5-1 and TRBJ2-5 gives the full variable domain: KAGVTQTPRYLIKTRGQQVTLSCSPISGHRSVSWYQQTPGQGLQFLFEYFSETQRNKGNFPGRFSGRQFSNSRSEMNVSTLELGDSALYLCASSEGGGTSRAPSNFGPGTRLLVL.